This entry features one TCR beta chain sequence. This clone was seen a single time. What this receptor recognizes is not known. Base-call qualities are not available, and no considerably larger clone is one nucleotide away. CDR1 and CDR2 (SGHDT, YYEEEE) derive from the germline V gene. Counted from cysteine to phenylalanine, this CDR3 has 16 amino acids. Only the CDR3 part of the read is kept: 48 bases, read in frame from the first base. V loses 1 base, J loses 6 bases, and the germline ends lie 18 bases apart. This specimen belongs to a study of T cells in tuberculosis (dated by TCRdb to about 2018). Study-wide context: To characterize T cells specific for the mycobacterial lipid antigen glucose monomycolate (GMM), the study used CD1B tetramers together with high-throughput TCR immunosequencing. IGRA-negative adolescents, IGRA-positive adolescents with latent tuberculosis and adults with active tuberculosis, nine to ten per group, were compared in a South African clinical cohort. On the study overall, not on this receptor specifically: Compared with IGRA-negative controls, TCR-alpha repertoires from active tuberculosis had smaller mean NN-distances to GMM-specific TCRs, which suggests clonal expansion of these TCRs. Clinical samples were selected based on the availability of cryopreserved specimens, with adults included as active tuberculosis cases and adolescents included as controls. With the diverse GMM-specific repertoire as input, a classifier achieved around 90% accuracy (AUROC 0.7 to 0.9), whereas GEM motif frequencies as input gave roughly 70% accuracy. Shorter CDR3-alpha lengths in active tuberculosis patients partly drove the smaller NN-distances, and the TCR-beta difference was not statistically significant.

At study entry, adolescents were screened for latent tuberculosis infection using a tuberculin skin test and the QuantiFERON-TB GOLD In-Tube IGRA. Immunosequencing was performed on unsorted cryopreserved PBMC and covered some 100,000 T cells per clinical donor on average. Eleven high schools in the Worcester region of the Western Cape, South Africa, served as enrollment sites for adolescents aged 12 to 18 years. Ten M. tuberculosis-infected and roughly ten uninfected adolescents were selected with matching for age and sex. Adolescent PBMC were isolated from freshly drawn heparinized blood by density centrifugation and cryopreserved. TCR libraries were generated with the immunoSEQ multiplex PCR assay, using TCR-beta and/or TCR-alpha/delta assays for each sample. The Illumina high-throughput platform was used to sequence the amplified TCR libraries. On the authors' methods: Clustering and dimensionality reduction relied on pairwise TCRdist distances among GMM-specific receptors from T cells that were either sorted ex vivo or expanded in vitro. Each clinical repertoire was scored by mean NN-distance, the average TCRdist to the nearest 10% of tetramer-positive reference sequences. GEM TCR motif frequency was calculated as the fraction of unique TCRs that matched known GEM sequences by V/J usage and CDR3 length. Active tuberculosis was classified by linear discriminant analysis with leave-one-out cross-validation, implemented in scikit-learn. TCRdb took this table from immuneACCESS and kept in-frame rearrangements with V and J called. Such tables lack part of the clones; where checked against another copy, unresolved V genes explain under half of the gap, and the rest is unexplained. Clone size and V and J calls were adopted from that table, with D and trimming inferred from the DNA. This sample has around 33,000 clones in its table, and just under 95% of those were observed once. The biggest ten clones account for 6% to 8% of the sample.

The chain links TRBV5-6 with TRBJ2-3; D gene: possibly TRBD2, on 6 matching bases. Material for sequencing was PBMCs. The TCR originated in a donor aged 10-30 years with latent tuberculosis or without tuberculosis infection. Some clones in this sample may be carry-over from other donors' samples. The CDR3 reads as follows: CASSLWLANLYDTQYF. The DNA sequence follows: TGTGCCAGCAGCTTGTGGCTAGCGAACCTTTACGATACGCAGTATTTT.